This TCR beta chain was observed in a study of sequential checkpoint blockade in melanoma. Here immunoSEQ multiplex PCR was the method, and the copy in TCRdb shows in-frame clones only, minus some. The table records fewer than 15,000 clones, around 67% of them present only once. The sample holds a few counts of this clone. Losses at the gene ends were 5 bases for V and 4 bases for J; bases not matched to a gene: 5. From germline, CDR1 is LNHNV and CDR2 YYDKDF (reference sequence). The CDR3 is 13 residues long. As for treatment: randomized to nivolumab then ipilimumab (arm A) or the reverse (arm B). None of the patients previously received DNA-damaging chemotherapy. PBMC sorting kept live CD3+CD8+ cells without CD19 or CD56.

This clonotype was sampled from a human donor with melanoma. This chain links TRBV15 with TRBJ2-7; 7 bases are shared with TRBD1. The starting material was CD8+ T cells sorted from blood (inferred from file names), obtained from a patient given nivolumab and ipilimumab in sequence. CDR3 DNA: TGTGCCACCAGCGCCGGGACAGAATACGAGCAGTACTTC. This encodes CATSAGTEYEQYF.